These 28 T cell receptor beta chains originate from one sample sequenced in a study of graft-versus-host responses after intestinal transplantation. Antigens for these TCRs are unknown. Generated by immunoSEQ multiplex PCR, the TCRdb table keeps only in-frame clones and is missing some. The sample carries some 86,000 clones, 91% recorded once. Source: unstimulated CD4+ T cells sorted from spleen or lymph node cells, taken before intestinal transplant. These receptors all come from a human donor who received an intestinal transplant.

V gene TRBV5-1 combines with J gene TRBJ1-5; tentatively, D is TRBD1 (5 bases). Trimming stripped 1 base from V and 0 bases from J, with 8 bases between. The CDR3 is 15 amino acids. Germline V gene data show CDR1 as SGHRS and CDR2 as YFSETQ. The CDR3 region is CASSLRGGSNQPQHF. The CDR3 DNA reads as TGCGCCAGCAGCTTGAGGGGAGGTAGCAATCAGCCCCAGCATTTT.

The chain has TRBV6-6 and TRBJ1-5; TRBD1 agrees at 8 bases. CDR3 size: 13 residues. CDR1 is MNHNY and CDR2 is SVGAGI in the germline V gene (reference sequence). Germline trimming cut 10 bases from V and 5 bases from J; bases unmatched to any gene: 7. The CDR3 region has the DNA TGTGCCACCCGGACAGGGAGGGATCAGCCCCAGCATTTT. Its translation: CATRTGRDQPQHF.

The chain combines TRBV27 with TRBJ1-5, with 7 bases identical to TRBD1. V lost 3 bases, J lost 5 bases, and 7 bases stayed unmatched. From germline, CDR1 is MNHEY and CDR2 SMNVEV (reference sequence). The CDR3 covers 15 residues. CDR3 sequence (DNA): TGTGCCAGCAGTTTCGGGACAGCCGCTGATCAGCCCCAGCATTTT. Protein sequence: CASSFGTAADQPQHF.

This clone was observed a handful of times. This chain connects TRBV6-5 to TRBJ1-1; TRBD1 matches at 7 bases. Trimming at V came to 5 bases and at J to 7 bases, leaving 13 bases not matched to a gene. This CDR3 has 15 amino acids. CDR1 is MNHEY and CDR2 is SVGAGI in the germline V gene. CDR3 nucleotides: TGTGCCAGCAGTCCCCATTCCTCGACAGGGTTTGAAGCTTTCTTT. Translated, it gives CASSPHSSTGFEAFF.

V and J are TRBV2 and TRBJ1-4, with 9 bases fitting TRBD1. Losses at the gene ends were 1 base for V and 8 bases for J; bases not matched to a gene: 5. The germline V gene encodes CDR1 SNHLY and CDR2 FYNNEI. The CDR3 has 15 residues. The CDR3, as DNA: TGTGCCAGCAGTGAAGGGACAGGGGCGAGAGAAAAACTGTTTTTT. Translated: CASSEGTGAREKLFF.

This chain uses TRBV9 with TRBJ2-1; 11 nucleotides agree with TRBD2. CDR3 size: 15 residues. J was trimmed by 9 bases and V by 3 bases; bases with no gene match: 8. Germline V gives CDR1 SGDLS, CDR2 YYNGEE. Here the CDR3 reads CASSDLSGGASEQFF. The CDR3 region has the DNA TGTGCCAGCAGCGACCTTAGCGGGGGGGCCAGTGAGCAGTTCTTC.

The chain carries TRBV7-8 and TRBJ1-1; TRBD1 is a possible D gene (5 bases). Germline assignment: CDR1 SGHVS and CDR2 FQNEAQ. V gave up 6 bases and J gave up 3 bases, with 17 bases separating them. The CDR3 covers 15 residues. The CDR3: CASRISFQGDTEAFF. The CDR3 DNA reads as TGTGCCAGCAGAATAAGTTTCCAGGGCGACACTGAAGCTTTCTTT.

DNA of the CDR3: TGTGCCAGCAGCGTACTAGCGGGGGGCCGTATTACGCTCTCAGATACGCAGTATTTT. Its protein is CASSVLAGGRITLSDTQYF. The V gene is TRBV7-2, the J gene TRBJ2-3; the match to TRBD2 covers 12 bases. The germline CDR1 and CDR2 sequences are SGHTA and FQGNSA. There are 19 residues in the CDR3. Unmatched junction bases numbered 16, after V lost 5 bases and J lost 4 bases.

V and J are TRBV15 and TRBJ1-5, with 7 bases that match TRBD1. The V segment lost 0 bases and the J segment 8 bases; nucleotides outside the gene matches: 1. Per the germline V gene, CDR1 is LNHNV and CDR2 is YYDKDF (reference sequence). CDR3 length equals 13 residues. The CDR3 nucleotides read TGTGCCACCAGCAGAGATGACAGGGAGCCCCAGCATTTT. Amino acid sequence: CATSRDDREPQHF.

CDR3: CASSYGRDRSFGYTF. The CDR3 DNA sequence: TGTGCCAGCAGTTACGGCCGGGACAGGAGTTTTGGCTACACCTTC. This chain links TRBV6-5 with TRBJ1-2, with TRBD1 matching over 8 bases. In germline, CDR1 is MNHEY, CDR2 SVGAGI. CDR3 length: 15 residues. V lost 2 bases and J lost 7; bases outside the gene matches: 9.

The rearrangement uses TRBV4-1 and TRBJ2-2, with 8 bases matching TRBD1. The germline V gene has CDR1 MGHRA and CDR2 YSYEKL. J lost 6 bases, V lost 6 bases, and 9 bases had no gene match. The CDR3 runs 15 residues. CDR3 sequence (DNA): TGCGCCAGCAGACATACAGGGGGAGTGGCCGGGGAGCTGTTTTTT. Its protein product is CASRHTGGVAGELFF.

V gene TRBV4-1 combines with J gene TRBJ2-5; 7 nucleotides match TRBD1. TRBJ2-7 explains the end of the DNA better; the J call may be wrong. CDR1 MGHRA and CDR2 YSYEKL come from the germline V gene. This CDR3 is 14 amino acids long. CDR3 bases: TGCGCCAGCAGCCAGGACAGGTCGGCCTACGAGCAGTACTTC. Residues: CASSQDRSAYEQYF.

The chain joins TRBV19 to TRBJ1-2, with D unresolved. The germline V gene encodes CDR1 LNHDA and CDR2 SQIVND (reference sequence). V lost 4 bases and J lost 4, with 16 bases in between. This CDR3 is built from 15 residues. DNA of the CDR3: TGTGCCAGTAGTACCTCAAAGCGTCAATCCTATGGCTACACCTTC. Translation gives CASSTSKRQSYGYTF.

The chain recombines TRBV9 with TRBJ2-3, with 11 bases that match TRBD2. Losses at the gene ends were 4 bases for V and 4 bases for J; bases not matched to a gene: 8. Germline CDR1 is SGDLS and CDR2 is YYNGEE. The CDR3 has 16 amino acids. The CDR3 region has the DNA TGTGCCAGCAGCTCCATAGCGGGGGGGCTTGCAGATACGCAGTATTTT. It codes for CASSSIAGGLADTQYF.

The chain uses TRBV27 and TRBJ2-7; TRBD1 might be the D (5 bases). V shed 5 bases and J shed 2 bases, with 13 bases lying between them. Looked up from germline, CDR1 is MNHEY and CDR2 is SMNVEV (reference sequence). The length of the CDR3 is 14 residues. The CDR3: CASSGRGETYEQYF. The CDR3 DNA reads as TGTGCCAGCAGTGGTAGGGGCGAAACCTACGAGCAGTACTTC.

The rearrangement joins TRBV4-3 to TRBJ2-3; possibly TRBD1 for D (6 bases). CDR1 and CDR2 (germline): LGHNA, YSLEER. This CDR3 spans 20 amino acids. V lost 0 bases, J lost 0 bases, and 22 bases lay in between. The CDR3 spells CASSQDPPAVGGVSTDTQYF. CDR3 in DNA: TGCGCCAGCAGCCAAGACCCTCCAGCGGTTGGGGGCGTGAGCACAGATACGCAGTATTTT.

The chain uses TRBV11-3 and TRBJ2-7; possibly TRBD2 for D (6 bases). V was cut by 3 bases and J by 3 bases, with 24 bases left in between. The CDR3 runs 18 residues. CDR1 is SGHNT, CDR2 YENEEA, per germline. As DNA, the CDR3 is TGTGCCAGCAGCTTTTATTCGTTGGGTCGGAGGGGAGACTACGAGCAGTACTTC. Protein product: CASSFYSLGRRGDYEQYF.

The V and J genes are TRBV27 and TRBJ1-2; the match to TRBD1 covers 9 bases. Germline CDR1 and CDR2: MNHEY and SMNVEV (reference sequence). Trimming took 11 bases from V and 5 from J; bases not matched to a gene: 12. CDR3 length: 14 residues. The CDR3 region is CADPSTGGWYGYTF. The CDR3 coding sequence is TGTGCCGACCCCTCGACAGGGGGGTGGTATGGCTACACCTTC.

The genes are TRBV19 and TRBJ1-1; maybe TRBD1 (6 bases). Germline CDR1 reads LNHDA; CDR2 reads SQIVND (reference sequence). V shed 3 bases and J shed 7 bases, with 12 bases lying between them. There are 13 residues in the CDR3. The DNA for the CDR3 is TGTGCCAGTAGTATCTTACAGGGAATTGAAGCTTTCTTT. It codes for CASSILQGIEAFF.

The rearrangement links TRBV6-1 to TRBJ2-5; a weak D match, TRBD2 (5 bases). Germline V lookup: CDR1 MNHNS, CDR2 SASEGT. V was pared by 1 base and J by 5 bases, with 14 bases between. The CDR3 runs 15 residues. The CDR3 sequence is CASSEEGTLAETQYF. CDR3 DNA: TGTGCCAGCAGTGAAGAGGGCACCTTAGCGGAGACCCAGTACTTC.

V is TRBV4-1 and J is TRBJ1-2; TRBD1 agrees at 7 bases. Trimming at V came to 5 bases and at J to 4 bases, leaving 10 bases not matched to a gene. The length of the CDR3 is 15 residues. The germline gives CDR1 MGHRA, CDR2 YSYEKL. The CDR3 region has the DNA TGCGCCAGCAGCATAGGGGGCGGGACGGGCTATGGCTACACCTTC. It translates to CASSIGGGTGYGYTF.

This clone has just a few counts. The gene calls are TRBV7-2 and TRBJ2-5, with 16 bases fitting TRBD2. The ends lost 4 bases at V and 2 bases at J; junction bases unmatched: 4. CDR3 length equals 17 residues. Per germline, CDR1 SGHTA and CDR2 FQGNSA. In nucleotides, the CDR3 is TGTGCCAGCAGCTCGGGACTAGCGGGGGGGATACAAGAGACCCAGTACTTC. Residues: CASSSGLAGGIQETQYF.

J is TRBJ2-1 and V is TRBV2, with 7 nucleotides matching TRBD1. Germline V gives CDR1 SNHLY, CDR2 FYNNEI. J lost 4 bases, V lost 7 bases, and 10 bases had no gene match. The CDR3 has 15 amino acids. The CDR3 loop is CASMQAGTEYNEQFF. The CDR3 DNA follows: TGTGCCAGCATGCAAGCCGGGACAGAATACAATGAGCAGTTCTTC.

The chain uses TRBV2 and TRBJ2-1; D unresolved. This CDR3 is built from 14 residues. V lost 8 bases, J lost 0 bases, and 11 bases lay in between. The germline V gene has CDR1 SNHLY and CDR2 FYNNEI. The CDR3 region has the DNA TGTGCCAGCTCCCTGATGAGCTCCTACAATGAGCAGTTCTTC. Protein sequence: CASSLMSSYNEQFF.

The chain carries TRBV6-1 and TRBJ2-7; TRBD2 aligns across 8 bases. J was trimmed by 0 bases and V by 6 bases; bases with no gene match: 7. CDR3 length: 15 amino acids. The germline CDR1 and CDR2 sequences are MNHNS and SASEGT. Here the CDR3 DNA reads TGTGCCAGCAGCATATCGGGGGGGCTCTCCTACGAGCAGTACTTC. Translating it yields CASSISGGLSYEQYF.

The V and J genes are TRBV18 and TRBJ2-3, with 10 bases that match TRBD2. The CDR3 extends over 15 amino acids. Germline CDR1 is KGHSH and CDR2 is LQKENI. Trimming took 6 bases from V and 2 from J; bases not matched to a gene: 5. Written as DNA, the CDR3 is TGTGCCAGCTCCCCAACTAGCGGGGACACAGATACGCAGTATTTT. Protein: CASSPTSGDTDTQYF.

This clone was recorded only once. The rearrangement joins TRBV5-1 to TRBJ1-4; TRBD1 might be the D (6 bases). The germline V gene encodes CDR1 SGHRS and CDR2 YFSETQ. CDR3 length: 18 amino acids. Trimming shortened V by 0 bases and J by 4 bases, and 19 bases separated the two germline ends. CDR3: CASSLGAGAPRVNEKLFF. The CDR3 bases are TGCGCCAGCAGCTTGGGGGCAGGGGCCCCTCGCGTTAATGAAAAACTGTTTTTT.

This chain connects TRBV6-1 to TRBJ1-2, with 7 bases aligning to TRBD1. The CDR3 length is 13 residues. V was clipped by 5 bases and J by 6 bases; unmatched bases: 6. Germline V CDR1 and CDR2: MNHNS, SASEGT. CDR3 amino acids: CASSRAGGNGYTF. The DNA for the CDR3 is TGTGCCAGCAGTCGGGCAGGGGGAAATGGCTACACCTTC.